The 5 T cell receptor beta chains listed next were all sequenced from one sample in a study of human T cells and chemical hapten exposure. The time point: pre-sensitization, week 0. Sample treatment: therapeutic diphenylcyclopropenone sensitization with weekly scalp DPC. TCRdb re-called the RACE reads through MiXCR, storing one row per CDR3 protein. The sample lists about 120,000 distinct CDR3 sequences, approximately 13% occurring once. Sequences were derived from whole blood, sampled in connection with sensitization to the hapten diphenylcyclopropenone (DPC). These receptors all come from a woman aged 18-29 years with alopecia areata. Some clones in this sample may be carry-over from other donors' samples.

This chain connects TRBV7-6 to TRBJ2-1; the D gene is possibly TRBD2 (6 bases). Germline CDR1 SGHVS, CDR2 FNYEAQ. V lost 0 bases, J lost 9 bases, and 15 bases lay in between. There are 15 residues in the CDR3. The CDR3 DNA sequence: TGTGCCAGCAGCTTAGCGTTGGTCGGGGGAGGTGAGCAGTTCTTC. Protein sequence: CASSLALVGGGEQFF.

V is TRBV10-3 and J is TRBJ2-3; 11 bases are shared with TRBD2. CDR1 ENHRY and CDR2 SYGVKD come from the germline V gene. V shed 0 bases, J shed 5 bases, and the junction held 7 bases outside the gene matches. This CDR3 is 17 amino acids long. The CDR3 coding sequence is TGTGCCATCAGTGAGTCGGGGCTAGCGGGGGGACGAGATACGCAGTATTTT. Its protein is CAISESGLAGGRDTQYF.

In this sample, this clonotype turned up a few times. V and J are TRBV7-2 and TRBJ2-4, with 8 bases fitting TRBD1. Germline V gene lookup returns CDR1 SGHTA and CDR2 FQGNSA. The V segment lost 5 bases and the J segment 2 bases; nucleotides outside the gene matches: 5. The CDR3 length is 15 residues. CDR3 DNA: TGTGCCAGCAGCCCAGGACAGGGCACCAAAAACATTCAGTACTTC. Its protein is CASSPGQGTKNIQYF.

This clonotype was observed at least ten times. The CDR3 DNA reads TGCACCAGCAGCCAAGGGGACAGCTTCTTTCTAGCCAAAAACATTCAGTACTTC. This gives the protein CTSSQGDSFFLAKNIQYF. The chain couples TRBV1 to TRBJ2-4; no DNA check was done on the table's D call, TRBD1. TRBV1 is a pseudogene segment. This CDR3 is 18 amino acids long.

This clonotype was recorded many times. The chain is built from TRBV29-1 and TRBJ2-5, with TRBD2 matching over 11 bases. Germline CDR1 is SQVTM and CDR2 is ANQGSEA. The J segment lost 4 bases and the V segment lost 0 bases, leaving 13 bases of the junction unmatched. The CDR3 totals 18 residues. The CDR3 here is CSVEDQLLAGANLETQYF. CDR3 bases: TGCAGCGTTGAAGATCAACTACTAGCGGGGGCAAATTTAGAGACCCAGTACTTC.